The rows below give T cell receptor beta chains drawn from one sample of a study of response to subunit inactivated influenza vaccine. TCRdb processed the RT-PCR reads anew with MiXCR; each CDR3 protein has one entry. Altogether approximately 530,000 distinct CDR3 sequences are present, roughly 13% being singletons, with the ten largest covering around 14%. The specimen was PBMCs from blood, collected about 40 days after vaccination. The receptors stem from a man aged 45 to 65 who received an inactivated influenza vaccine. Each CDR3 is given without its conserved first and last residue.

V gene: TRBV25-1; J gene: TRBJ2-1; CDR3 length: 14; CDR3 protein: ASSGGLASTYNEQF
V gene: TRBV6-2/TRBV6-3; J gene: TRBJ2-1; CDR3 length: 10; CDR3 protein: ASSLQFNEQF
V gene: TRBV29-1; J gene: TRBJ1-2; CDR3 length: 9; CDR3 protein: SVVEYYGYT
V gene: TRBV29-1; J gene: TRBJ2-1; CDR3 length: 11; CDR3 protein: SVDRGSYNEQF
V gene: TRBV4-3; J gene: TRBJ2-3; CDR3 length: 16; CDR3 protein: ASSQAPLAGAITDTQY
V gene: TRBV10-3; J gene: TRBJ2-7; CDR3 length: 11; CDR3 protein: AISATGDHEQY
V gene: TRBV20-1; J gene: TRBJ2-1; CDR3 length: 12; CDR3 protein: SATGLAGYNEQF
V gene: TRBV12-3/TRBV12-4; J gene: TRBJ1-1; CDR3 length: 14; CDR3 protein: ASSLGLNRQNTEAF
V gene: TRBV7-9; J gene: TRBJ2-3; CDR3 length: 14; CDR3 protein: ASSLRASGRSDTQY
V gene: TRBV5-1; J gene: TRBJ2-3; CDR3 length: 13; CDR3 protein: ASSLRLADGDTQY
V gene: TRBV12-3/TRBV12-4; J gene: TRBJ1-4; CDR3 length: 13; CDR3 protein: ASKQLGTEYEKLF
V gene: TRBV24-1; J gene: TRBJ2-2; CDR3 length: 14; CDR3 protein: ATSDELGTVTGELF
V gene: TRBV20-1; J gene: TRBJ2-5; CDR3 length: 11; CDR3 protein: SASDSIQGGQY
V gene: TRBV6-1; J gene: TRBJ2-7; CDR3 length: 11; CDR3 protein: ASSQGYRYEQY
V gene: TRBV4-1; J gene: TRBJ1-4; CDR3 length: 13; CDR3 protein: ASSQDTVPGEKLF
V gene: TRBV4-1; J gene: TRBJ1-1; CDR3 length: 13; CDR3 protein: ASSSEGNLGAEAF
V gene: TRBV27; J gene: TRBJ2-7; CDR3 length: 15; CDR3 protein: ASRTLGQGVSSYEQY
V gene: TRBV7-9; J gene: TRBJ2-5; CDR3 length: 13; CDR3 protein: ASSHPGHNQETQY
V gene: TRBV9; J gene: TRBJ2-7; CDR3 length: 13; CDR3 protein: ASSPRRDRAYEQY
V gene: TRBV5-1; J gene: TRBJ1-4; CDR3 length: 12; CDR3 protein: ASSLDRNNEKLF
V gene: TRBV12-3/TRBV12-4; J gene: TRBJ2-5; CDR3 length: 15; CDR3 protein: ASSLGDTIRAQETQY
V gene: TRBV20-1; J gene: TRBJ2-3; CDR3 length: 13; CDR3 protein: SARGGDTLQDTQY
V gene: TRBV10-1; J gene: TRBJ2-7; CDR3 length: 10; CDR3 protein: ATSKILREQY
V gene: TRBV29-1; J gene: TRBJ1-2; CDR3 length: 12; CDR3 protein: SVEEGVWGSGYT
V gene: TRBV28; J gene: TRBJ2-1; CDR3 length: 11; CDR3 protein: ASSFCRENEQF
V gene: TRBV7-2; J gene: TRBJ1-5; CDR3 length: 13; CDR3 protein: ASSLGSTDNQPQH
V gene: TRBV5-1; J gene: TRBJ1-1; CDR3 length: 12; CDR3 protein: ASSLGQSGTEAF
V gene: TRBV30; J gene: TRBJ2-1; CDR3 length: 11; CDR3 protein: AWSASAYNEQF
V gene: TRBV6-5; J gene: TRBJ2-2; CDR3 length: 12; CDR3 protein: ASSYQDSDGELF
V gene: TRBV12-3/TRBV12-4; J gene: TRBJ2-1; CDR3 length: 13; CDR3 protein: ASSFTGGVRNEQF
V gene: TRBV9; J gene: TRBJ1-1; CDR3 length: 13; CDR3 protein: ASSALHVLNTEAF
V gene: TRBV7-2; J gene: TRBJ2-1; CDR3 length: 14; CDR3 protein: ASSDRQFRGNNEQF
V gene: TRBV5-1; J gene: TRBJ2-3; CDR3 length: 16; CDR3 protein: ASSLLVNTRQRGDTQY
V gene: TRBV6-2/TRBV6-3; J gene: TRBJ2-3; CDR3 length: 12; CDR3 protein: ASRGLASTDTQY
V gene: TRBV28; J gene: TRBJ2-7; CDR3 length: 15; CDR3 protein: ASSSGQTGTGSYEQY
V gene: TRBV5-1; J gene: TRBJ1-1; CDR3 length: 12; CDR3 protein: ASSLVDENTEAF
V gene: TRBV7-2; J gene: TRBJ2-2; CDR3 length: 13; CDR3 protein: ASSLEGLNTGELF
V gene: TRBV5-1; J gene: TRBJ2-5; CDR3 length: 13; CDR3 protein: AGSLEPGLQETQY
V gene: TRBV18; J gene: TRBJ2-7; CDR3 length: 13; CDR3 protein: ASSPGVPSSYEQY
V gene: TRBV12-3/TRBV12-4; J gene: TRBJ2-2; CDR3 length: 13; CDR3 protein: ASSIRQGNTGELF
V gene: TRBV5-1; J gene: TRBJ2-1; CDR3 length: 13; CDR3 protein: ASSLTTESYNEQF
V gene: TRBV29-1; J gene: TRBJ2-1; CDR3 length: 12; CDR3 protein: SVVASRFNNEQF
V gene: TRBV12-3/TRBV12-4; J gene: TRBJ1-6; CDR3 length: 14; CDR3 protein: ASRSGTGGGNSPLH
V gene: TRBV7-2; J gene: TRBJ2-7; CDR3 length: 13; CDR3 protein: ASSLVGGRRSEQY
V gene: TRBV19; J gene: TRBJ2-5; CDR3 length: 14; CDR3 protein: ASSISPGGFQETQY
V gene: TRBV5-1; J gene: TRBJ2-3; CDR3 length: 12; CDR3 protein: ASSTAGFTDTQY
V gene: TRBV5-4; J gene: TRBJ2-7; CDR3 length: 14; CDR3 protein: ASTRMPDRASDEQY
V gene: TRBV5-6; J gene: TRBJ1-3; CDR3 length: 11; CDR3 protein: ASSGRAGNTIY
V gene: TRBV5-1; J gene: TRBJ1-4; CDR3 length: 14; CDR3 protein: ASSERTSATNEKLF
V gene: TRBV9; J gene: TRBJ2-7; CDR3 length: 13; CDR3 protein: ASSPSPGTFNEQY